These 19 T cell receptor beta chains were all obtained from the same sample, sequenced in a study of long-term antiretroviral therapy in people with HIV. Survey-level resolution applied to immunoSEQ assay v3.0. Measured with immunoSEQ multiplex PCR; TCRdb has only the in-frame clones, and not every one. The repertoire has about 25,000 clones, 75% to 85% of them found once; the top ten carry less than 15%. Material: unsorted PBMCs, obtained 2.9 years after starting antiretroviral therapy. The receptor source for this set is a middle-aged man with HIV.

The chain has TRBV18 and TRBJ2-7, with 10 bases fitting TRBD2. Per germline, CDR1 KGHSH and CDR2 LQKENI. This CDR3 contains 16 residues. The V and J ends lost 5 bases and 7 bases, in that order; junction bases with no gene match: 14. CDR3 nucleotides: TGTGCCAGCTCATCCTTAGCGGGGGGCCTCCTCAGGGAGCAGTACTTC. This codes for CASSSLAGGLLREQYF. The variable domain in full, with the rest retrieved from reference TRBV18 and TRBJ2-7, is NAGVMQNPRHLVRRRGQEARLRCSPMKGHSHVYWYRQLPEEGLKFMVYLQKENIIDESGMPKERFSAEFPKEGPSILRIQQVVRGDSAAYFCASSSLAGGLLREQYFGPGTRLTVT.

The chain links TRBV7-8 to TRBJ1-2; no definite D call. V was pared by 1 base and J by 0 bases, with 9 bases between. The V gene's germline CDR1 is SGHVS and CDR2 FQNEAQ. The CDR3 loop spans 15 amino acids. CDR3 DNA: TGTGCCAGCAGCTTAGTTCTGAGTCCTAACTATGGCTACACCTTC. Translated, it gives CASSLVLSPNYGYTF. The variable domain in full, with the rest retrieved from reference TRBV7-8 and TRBJ1-2, is GAGVSQSPRYKVAKRGQDVALRCDPISGHVSLFWYQQALGQGPEFLTYFQNEAQLDKSGLPSDRFFAERPEGSVSTLKIQRTQQEDSAVYLCASSLVLSPNYGYTFGSGTRLTVV.

V and J are TRBV7-4 and TRBJ2-1; perhaps TRBD1 as D (6 bases). The CDR3 extends over 16 amino acids. V lost 5 bases, J lost 6 bases, and 20 bases lay in between. Germline loops: CDR1 SGHVT, CDR2 SQSDAQ. The CDR3 reads CASSVEGVGAFNEQFF. The CDR3 bases are TGTGCCAGCAGCGTAGAAGGTGTGGGGGCGTTCAATGAGCAGTTCTTC.

This clone was seen a single time. The rearrangement links TRBV7-6 to TRBJ2-7; 9 bases agree with TRBD1. The CDR3 covers 17 residues. Germline trimming cut 4 bases from V and 6 bases from J; bases unmatched to any gene: 16. Germline values: CDR1 SGHVS, CDR2 FNYEAQ. CDR3 DNA sequence: TGTGCCAGCAGCTCCGGACAGGGGATGGGGTTGAGTGGCGAGCAGTACTTC. Translation gives CASSSGQGMGLSGEQYF.

The V and J genes are TRBV4-3 and TRBJ2-1, with D uncertain. CDR1 is LGHNA and CDR2 is YSLEER in the germline V gene. With 4 bases removed from V and 5 bases from J, the gap between germline ends came to 15 bases. This CDR3 region has 15 residues. Here the CDR3 reads CASSRVPLANNEQFF. CDR3 DNA sequence: TGCGCCAGCAGCCGTGTACCATTGGCCAACAATGAGCAGTTCTTC.

This clone was seen just once. The chain links TRBV27 to TRBJ2-2; the match to TRBD2 covers 12 bases. J gave up 6 bases and V 4 bases, and 3 bases lay outside the gene matches. Germline-derived CDR1 and CDR2 are MNHEY and SMNVEV (reference sequence). The CDR3 length is 15 residues. The CDR3 nucleotides read TGTGCCAGCAGTTCTAGCGGGGGGGCCGCCGGGGAGCTGTTTTTT. Its translation is CASSSSGGAAGELFF.

This sequence joins TRBV15 and TRBJ2-5, with TRBD1 identical over 9 bases. This CDR3 contains 16 residues. Losses at the gene ends were 2 bases for V and 5 bases for J; bases not matched to a gene: 9. Per the germline V gene, CDR1 is LNHNV and CDR2 is YYDKDF (reference sequence). CDR3 sequence reads: CATSRSGTGGRETQYF. The CDR3 DNA sequence: TGTGCCACCAGCAGAAGTGGCACAGGGGGCAGGGAGACCCAGTACTTC.

The DNA for the CDR3 is TGTGCCAGCAGCGTACAGCCCGTCGGGGAGCAGTACTTC. It translates to CASSVQPVGEQYF. The chain links TRBV9 to TRBJ2-7; D remains unclear. The CDR3 totals 13 residues. V was cut by 1 base and J by 7 bases, with 12 bases left in between. Germline CDR1 SGDLS, CDR2 YYNGEE.

The chain combines TRBV15 with TRBJ2-7; 7 nucleotides match TRBD2. Trimming removed 1 base from V and 0 bases from J; junction bases left unmatched: 9. The CDR3 has 17 residues. Looked up from germline, CDR1 is LNHNV and CDR2 is YYDKDF (reference sequence). The CDR3 nucleotides are TGTGCCACCAGCAGAGCTCCCAGGACTAGTAGCTCCTACGAGCAGTACTTC. This translates into CATSRAPRTSSSYEQYF.

V gene TRBV6-5 combines with J gene TRBJ1-2; the D gene is possibly TRBD1 (5 bases). The V and J ends lost 4 bases and 8 bases respectively, with 14 bases between them. Germline V gene sequence: CDR1 MNHEY, CDR2 SVGAGI. The CDR3 runs to 13 residues. CDR3 protein: CASSSVPGVGYTF. CDR3 in DNA: TGTGCCAGCAGTTCCGTACCGGGGGTCGGCTACACCTTC.

This sequence joins TRBV9 and TRBJ2-2, with unresolved D. V gave up 4 bases and J gave up 6 bases, with 7 bases separating them. Germline CDR1 and CDR2: SGDLS and YYNGEE. The CDR3 sequence is 12 residues long. This chain's CDR3 is CASSLGAGELFF. DNA for the CDR3: TGTGCCAGCAGCCTAGGAGCCGGGGAGCTGTTTTTT.

V gene TRBV11-2 combines with J gene TRBJ1-1; 8 bases are a match to TRBD1. After removal of 11 bases from V and 1 base from J, the junction contained 6 bases not matched to a gene. This CDR3 has 13 amino acids. Germline V CDR1 and CDR2: SGHAT, FQNNGV. CDR3 DNA sequence: TGTGCCCGGGAAGGACAGGGGAACACTGAAGCTTTCTTT. This sequence encodes CAREGQGNTEAFF. The full variable domain, with the rest looked up from reference TRBV11-2 and TRBJ1-1, is EAGVAQSPRYKIIEKRQSVAFWCNPISGHATLYWYQQILGQGPKLLIQFQNNGVVDDSQLPKDRFSAERLKGVDSTLKIQPAKLEDSAVYLCAREGQGNTEAFFGQGTRLTVV.

This chain connects TRBV7-6 to TRBJ1-5; 12 bases align to TRBD1. The CDR3 length is 18 residues. The germline V gene has CDR1 SGHVS and CDR2 FNYEAQ. V lost 5 bases to trimming and J lost 0 bases; unmatched junction nucleotides: 8. In DNA, the CDR3 is TGTGCCAGCAGCCCAGGGGGACAGGGGGCCCTTAGCAATCAGCCCCAGCATTTT. It yields the protein CASSPGGQGALSNQPQHF.

In its sample, this clone was seen once. The V gene is TRBV2, the J gene TRBJ1-6; a weak D match, TRBD1 (6 bases). The CDR3 totals 15 residues. Trimming left V 3 bases short and J 7 bases short, with 13 bases between. CDR1 SNHLY and CDR2 FYNNEI come from the germline V gene. The CDR3 DNA sequence: TGTGCCAGCAGTGACCAGGGGTCCGTAAATTCACCCCTCCACTTT. As protein: CASSDQGSVNSPLHF. Together with reference TRBV2 and TRBJ1-6, the CDR3 gives the full variable domain: EPEVTQTPSHQVTQMGQEVILRCVPISNHLYFYWYRQILGQKVEFLVSFYNNEISEKSEIFDDQFSVERPDGSNFTLKIRSTKLEDSAMYFCASSDQGSVNSPLHFGNGTRLTVT.

This clone was seen only a few times. The chain couples TRBV7-2 to TRBJ1-5; TRBD1 matches at 8 bases. CDR3 length: 15 amino acids. V dropped 2 bases and J dropped 7; count of bases not matched to a gene: 7. CDR1 and CDR2 from the germline V gene are SGHTA and FQGNSA. This CDR3 is CASSLTGGSEQPQHF. As DNA, the CDR3 is TGTGCCAGCAGCTTAACAGGGGGTAGTGAACAGCCCCAGCATTTT.

The V and J genes are TRBV5-4 and TRBJ1-4, with D tentatively TRBD1 (5 bases). Trimming left V 2 bases short and J 7 bases short, with 9 bases between. Germline V lookup: CDR1 SGHNT, CDR2 YYREEE (reference sequence). The CDR3 length is 13 residues. The CDR3, as DNA: TGTGCCAGCAGCTTCGCAGGGTTTGAAAAACTGTTTTTT. Translation: CASSFAGFEKLFF.

The chain has TRBV2 and TRBJ2-7, with D hard to call. V lost 6 bases and J 1 base, leaving 13 bases between the germline ends. The germline CDR1 and CDR2 sequences are SNHLY and FYNNEI. The CDR3 contains 14 residues. The CDR3 coding sequence is TGTGCCAGCAGAACCGGGCATTCTTCCTACGAGCAGTACTTC. Translation: CASRTGHSSYEQYF.

The CDR3 reads CASSVLGTSGGAPDTQYF. In DNA form, the CDR3 reads TGCGCCAGCAGCGTGCTCGGGACTAGCGGGGGGGCTCCGGATACGCAGTATTTT. The chain couples TRBV5-1 to TRBJ2-3; 16 nucleotides match TRBD2. CDR1 and CDR2 from the germline V gene are SGHRS and YFSETQ. The CDR3 is 18 amino acids. V gave up 4 bases and J gave up 6 bases; unmatched junction bases: 11.

This clone was seen just once. The rearrangement joins TRBV20-1 to TRBJ2-4; a weak D match, TRBD1 (5 bases). CDR1 and CDR2 (germline): DFQATT, SNEGSKA (reference sequence). V was cut by 4 bases and J by 6 bases, with 7 bases left in between. The CDR3 totals 11 residues. Here the CDR3 reads CSATGINIQYF. The CDR3 bases are TGCAGTGCTACAGGGATAAACATTCAGTACTTC.